Listed here are 31 T cell receptor beta chains from one sample, sequenced in a study of molecular identifiers for immune sequencing clone quantification. TCRdb used MiXCR to reprocess the PCR reads, holding one entry per CDR3 protein. In the table there are around 480,000 distinct CDR3 sequences, 25% of which are singletons. The sample comprised naive CD8+ T cells from blood, with Jurkat cell RNA spiked in. Subset reported: FACS-sorted CD8+CD4-CCR7+CD45RA+ naive T cells. These receptors came from a human donor in good health. Some libraries in this study had Jurkat cell RNA spiked in.

With respect to this clonotype: One junction end disagrees with the germline gene, perhaps due to a read error. This chain connects TRBV20-1 to TRBJ2-3, with D possibly matching TRBD2 (5 bases). CDR3 length equals 12 residues. CDR1 DFQATT and CDR2 SNEGSKA come from the germline V gene (reference sequence). The CDR3 region has the DNA TGCAGTACTAGTTTCCTCACAGATACGCAGTATTTT. Its protein product is CSTSFLTDTQYF.

The chain combines TRBV20-1 with TRBJ2-2, with 10 bases that match TRBD1. The V segment lost 0 bases and the J segment 7 bases; nucleotides outside the gene matches: 5. This CDR3 is 15 amino acids long. CDR1 and CDR2 (germline): DFQATT, SNEGSKA (reference sequence). The CDR3: CSARDWTGGNGELFF. The CDR3 DNA reads TGCAGTGCTAGAGATTGGACAGGGGGTAACGGGGAGCTGTTTTTT.

This clonotype came up many times. V and J are TRBV2 and TRBJ2-3; D is uncertain. This CDR3 is built from 14 residues. V lost 3 bases, J lost 2 bases, and 9 bases lay in between. Per germline, CDR1 SNHLY and CDR2 FYNNEI. The CDR3: CASSERQNTDTQYF. CDR3 sequence (DNA): TGTGCCAGCAGTGAGCGGCAGAACACAGATACGCAGTATTTT. The full variable domain, its missing parts supplied by reference TRBV2 and TRBJ2-3, is EPEVTQTPSHQVTQMGQEVILRCVPISNHLYFYWYRQILGQKVEFLVSFYNNEISEKSEIFDDQFSVERPDGSNFTLKIRSTKLEDSAMYFCASSERQNTDTQYFGPGTRLTVL.

The chain couples TRBV6-2 or TRBV6-3 to TRBJ2-2; D gene uncertain. The CDR3 is made up of 12 amino acids. V lost 2 bases and J 6 bases, leaving 4 bases between the germline ends. CDR1 is MNHEY, CDR2 SVGEGT, per germline. DNA of the CDR3: TGTGCCAGCAGTTACACGCCCGGGGAGCTGTTTTTT. It encodes CASSYTPGELFF.

The table lists this clonotype with a few counts. Compared with germline, one end of the junction differs, possibly owing to a read error. The CDR3 DNA follows: TGTGCCAGCGGTTACTCGGAGGTCTACGAGCAGTACTTC. It is translated as CASGYSEVYEQYF. The chain recombines TRBV6-5 with TRBJ2-7; TRBD2 might be the D (5 bases). In germline, CDR1 is MNHEY, CDR2 SVGAGI. The CDR3 consists of 13 residues.

This clonotype was recorded a few times. The chain recombines TRBV20-1 with TRBJ2-7; 9 bases match TRBD2. V was clipped by 4 bases and J by 4 bases; unmatched bases: 14. In germline, CDR1 is DFQATT, CDR2 SNEGSKA (reference sequence). The CDR3 runs 16 residues. The CDR3 here is CSATDRLAGNLYEQYF. The CDR3 region has the DNA TGCAGTGCTACCGACCGGCTAGCGGGAAATCTATACGAGCAGTACTTC.

The rearrangement uses TRBV29-1 and TRBJ1-1; D uncertain. The CDR3 has 13 residues. Per the germline V gene, CDR1 is SQVTM and CDR2 is ANQGSEA. V was cut by 2 bases and J by 2 bases, with 9 bases left in between. The CDR3 here is CSVEPPANTEAFF. CDR3 DNA: TGCAGCGTTGAACCGCCGGCAAACACTGAAGCTTTCTTT.

J is TRBJ2-1 and V is TRBV11-3, with TRBD2 matching over 7 bases. Losses at the gene ends were 0 bases for V and 3 bases for J; bases not matched to a gene: 14. This CDR3 spans 19 amino acids. Germline V gene sequence: CDR1 SGHNT, CDR2 YENEEA. CDR3 in amino acids: CASSLDPPGGAGDYNEQFF. CDR3 DNA sequence: TGTGCCAGCAGCTTAGACCCCCCGGGGGGTGCGGGGGACTACAATGAGCAGTTCTTC.

A few counts support this clonotype. The rearrangement joins TRBV11-2 to TRBJ1-1; D might be TRBD1 (6 bases). Deletions cut 0 bases from V and 6 bases from J, with 8 bases between. The CDR3 runs to 13 residues. CDR1 SGHAT and CDR2 FQNNGV come from the germline V gene. CDR3 sequence: CASSLDRGSEAFF. CDR3 DNA sequence: TGTGCCAGCAGCTTAGACAGGGGTTCTGAAGCTTTCTTT.

The rearrangement links TRBV24-1 to TRBJ1-3; D is possibly TRBD1 (6 bases). From germline, CDR1 is KGHDR and CDR2 SFDVKD. The CDR3 has 12 amino acids. V was pared by 12 bases and J by 5 bases, with 13 bases between. As DNA, the CDR3 is TGTGCCGTGAACAGGGCTAGAAACACCATATATTTT. Protein: CAVNRARNTIYF.

The sample holds a few counts of this clonotype. This chain links TRBV6-2 or TRBV6-3 with TRBJ2-7; TRBD1 matches at 8 bases. The J segment lost 4 bases and the V segment lost 6 bases, leaving 11 bases of the junction unmatched. The V gene's germline CDR1 is MNHEY and CDR2 SVGEGT. The CDR3 is 15 residues long. The CDR3 region is CASSSLTQGAYEQYF. The CDR3, as DNA: TGTGCCAGCAGCTCCCTGACGCAGGGGGCTTACGAGCAGTACTTC.

This clonotype was seen at least ten times. This chain links TRBV27 with TRBJ2-3; possibly TRBD2 for D (5 bases). V lost 3 bases to trimming and J lost 6 bases, with 13 bases between them. CDR1 MNHEY and CDR2 SMNVEV come from the germline V gene (reference sequence). This CDR3 region has 14 residues. CDR3 bases: TGTGCCAGCAGTTTCGGCGGTACTAGGGATACGCAGTATTTT. Translating gives CASSFGGTRDTQYF.

Worth noting for this clonotype: This could be a read error, since a much larger clone is one nucleotide away. This CDR3 is missing its conserved last phenylalanine or tryptophan, likely due to a read error. The V gene is TRBV7-6, the J gene TRBJ1-1; D gene unclear. Germline CDR1 SGHVS, CDR2 FNYEAQ. Trimming cost V 5 bases and J 6 bases, with 19 bases left between them. The CDR3 contains 15 residues. CDR3 protein: CASSPGSAGSAEAFC. The CDR3 nucleotides read TGTGCCAGCAGCCCCGGATCCGCGGGTTCTGCTGAAGCTTTCTGT.

This clonotype was counted at least ten times. The rearrangement links TRBV11-2 to TRBJ2-3, with D uncertain. Trimming removed 5 bases from V and 10 bases from J, with 13 bases in between. This CDR3 is 12 amino acids long. The germline V gene has CDR1 SGHAT and CDR2 FQNNGV. The CDR3 bases are TGTGCCAGCAGCGATTTTTTAGGTTCGCAGTATTTT. Translating gives CASSDFLGSQYF.

Ten or more counts support this clonotype. The chain uses TRBV4-3 and TRBJ2-7, with 7 bases matching TRBD1. V lost 4 bases, J lost 5 bases, and 11 bases stayed unmatched. The CDR3 has 15 residues. The germline V gene has CDR1 LGHNA and CDR2 YSLEER. The CDR3 here is CASSPVETGSDEQYF. The CDR3 DNA follows: TGCGCCAGCAGCCCGGTGGAGACAGGGTCCGACGAGCAGTACTTC.

This clonotype was observed a few times. The junction shows a germline mismatch at one end, possibly a read error. The rearrangement joins TRBV7-9 to TRBJ2-5; 15 nucleotides line up with TRBD2. Germline values: CDR1 SEHNR, CDR2 FQNEAQ (reference sequence). This CDR3 is built from 18 residues. In DNA, the CDR3 is TGTGCCAGCAGCTCCCATGGGACTAGCGGGAGGCCCCAAGAGACCCAGTATTTC. Its translation is CASSSHGTSGRPQETQYF. The full variable domain, with the rest looked up from reference TRBV7-9 and TRBJ2-5, is DTGVSQNPRHKITKRGQNVTFRCDPISEHNRLYWYRQTLGQGPEFLTYFQNEAQLEKSRLLSDRFSAERPKGSFSTLEIQRTEQGDSAMYLCASSSHGTSGRPQETQYFGPGTRLLVL.

The chain couples TRBV14 to TRBJ2-7; 9 bases line up with TRBD2. V gave up 0 bases and J gave up 0 bases; unmatched junction bases: 6. This CDR3 region has 17 residues. CDR1 is SGHDN, CDR2 FVKESK, per germline. CDR3 region: CASSQDLAGLPSYEQYF. The CDR3 region has the DNA TGTGCCAGCAGCCAAGATCTAGCGGGGTTACCCTCCTACGAGCAGTACTTC.

V usage is TRBV19 and J usage is TRBJ2-7, with D perhaps given as TRBD1 or TRBD2 (5 bases each). Germline CDR1 LNHDA, CDR2 SQIVND (reference sequence). The CDR3 is 13 residues long. Trimming stripped 5 bases from V and 6 bases from J, with 14 bases between. The DNA of the CDR3 is TGTGCCAGTAGTTGGGACGCCAGGACCGAGCAGTACTTC. This encodes CASSWDARTEQYF. The variable domain in full, with the rest retrieved from reference TRBV19 and TRBJ2-7, is DGGITQSPKYLFRKEGQNVTLSCEQNLNHDAMYWYRQDPGQGLRLIYYSQIVNDFQKGDIAEGYSVSREKKESFPLTVTSAQKNPTAFYLCASSWDARTEQYFGPGTRLTVT.

The chain couples TRBV6-1 to TRBJ1-1; tentatively, D is TRBD1 (5 bases). The CDR3 extends over 15 amino acids. The V and J ends lost 1 base and 6 bases respectively, with 15 bases between them. Germline-derived CDR1 and CDR2 are MNHNS and SASEGT. In DNA, the CDR3 is TGTGCCAGCAGTGAAGAAGGCAGGGTGGCCGCTGAAGCTTTCTTT. Encoded protein: CASSEEGRVAAEAFF.

The chain uses TRBV10-3 and TRBJ2-4, with D perhaps TRBD2 (5 bases). This CDR3 is built from 13 residues. The V gene's germline CDR1 is ENHRY and CDR2 SYGVKD. The CDR3 sequence is CNCSSLAINIQYF. DNA of the CDR3: TGTAACTGTAGCAGTCTAGCCATTAACATTCAGTACTTC.

This clonotype was counted at least ten times. CDR3 coding DNA: TGTGCCACCAGCAGTAGACAGGAAGCAGATACGCAGTATTTT. This codes for CATSSRQEADTQYF. The chain carries TRBV24-1 and TRBJ2-3; TRBD1 is a possible D gene (6 bases). In germline, CDR1 is KGHDR, CDR2 SFDVKD. This CDR3 has 14 amino acids. Trimming left V 7 bases short and J 4 bases short, with 14 bases between.

The CDR3 DNA reads as TGTGCCAGCAGCTTGGATGGGCCAACCCCTCGGGAGACCCAGTACTTC. Amino acid sequence: CASSLDGPTPRETQYF. The chain links TRBV7-3 to TRBJ2-5; D gene ambiguous. This CDR3 spans 16 amino acids. CDR1 is SGHTA and CDR2 is FQGTGA in the germline V gene. The V gene lost 3 bases and the J gene lost 5 bases, with 19 bases spanning the gap.

A note on this clonotype: Because it lacks the conserved phenylalanine or tryptophan at the end, this CDR3 is likely a read error. The CDR3 reads CASKRCTDTQYV. CDR3 bases: TGTGCCAGCAAGCGGTGCACAGATACGCAGTATGTA. The chain carries TRBV7-9 and TRBJ2-3, with D perhaps TRBD2 (5 bases). The CDR3 loop spans 12 amino acids. Germline CDR1 reads SEHNR; CDR2 reads FQNEAQ (reference sequence). V lost 7 bases to trimming and J lost 1 base, with 6 bases between them.

This clonotype was counted ten times or more. The V and J genes are TRBV6-2 or TRBV6-3 and TRBJ1-1; the D gene is possibly TRBD1 (5 bases). Germline V lookup: CDR1 MNHEY, CDR2 SVGEGT. V shed 2 bases and J shed 3 bases, with 10 bases lying between them. This CDR3 spans 14 amino acids. The CDR3 here is CASSYQQAYTEAFF. For the CDR3, the DNA is TGTGCCAGCAGTTACCAACAGGCGTACACTGAAGCTTTCTTT.

The CDR3 protein is CASSQARGDQPQHF. The DNA for the CDR3 is TGTGCCAGCAGCCAAGCCAGGGGGGATCAGCCCCAGCATTTT. V gene TRBV3-2 combines with J gene TRBJ1-5; the DNA was not used to check the table's D call, TRBD1. TRBV3-2 is an annotated pseudogene. The CDR3 sequence is 14 residues long.

This clonotype was counted a few times. J is TRBJ2-7 and V is TRBV5-6; D uncertain. Germline-derived CDR1 and CDR2 are SGHDT and YYEEEE. The V end lost 1 base, the J end lost 6 bases, and 14 bases lay between the germline ends. The CDR3 covers 14 residues. The CDR3 DNA is TGTGCCAGCAGCTTGAGTCCCGGCCGTCTCGAGCAGTACTTC. Protein sequence: CASSLSPGRLEQYF.

This clonotype was counted between two and nine times. A much larger clone lies one base from this, so it may be a read error. The chain employs TRBV5-5 and TRBJ1-1; D is undetermined. Germline CDR1 SGHKS, CDR2 YYEKEE (reference sequence). This CDR3 comprises 13 residues. The chain's CDR3 is CTSSLDLNTEAFF. In DNA, the CDR3 is TGTACCAGCAGCTTGGACTTGAACACTGAAGCTTTCTTT.

The CDR3 here is CASRGGLEAEAFF. CDR3 DNA sequence: TGTGCCAGCAGGGGGGGGTTAGAGGCTGAAGCTTTCTTT. The chain combines TRBV28 with TRBJ1-1; perhaps TRBD1 as D (5 bases). The CDR3 spans 13 residues. Germline V lookup: CDR1 MDHEN, CDR2 SYDVKM. Trimming removed 6 bases at V and 6 bases at J, with 14 bases between.

On this clonotype itself: A junction end diverges from the germline sequence, so it may reflect a read error. The chain carries TRBV4-1 and TRBJ2-7; D is perhaps TRBD1 (6 bases). CDR3 length: 15 residues. The germline CDR1 and CDR2 sequences are MGHRA and YSYEKL. This chain's CDR3 is CASCQGPDRSYEQYF. The CDR3 DNA is TGCGCCAGCTGCCAAGGACCAGACAGGTCCTACGAGCAGTACTTC.

This clonotype was seen more than once but under ten times. This chain links TRBV29-1 with TRBJ2-3, with 8 bases matching TRBD2. The junction had 5 bases not matched to a gene; V was cut back by 6 bases and J by 0 bases. Germline-derived CDR1 and CDR2 are SQVTM and ANQGSEA. The CDR3 sequence is 14 residues long. Here the CDR3 reads CSVILADSTDTQYF. The CDR3 nucleotides are TGCAGCGTCATACTAGCGGATAGCACAGATACGCAGTATTTT.

This clonotype was counted between two and nine times. The chain links TRBV6-2 or TRBV6-3 to TRBJ2-3, with D hard to call. Trimming stripped 6 bases from V and 2 bases from J, with 15 bases between. The CDR3 extends over 15 amino acids. The V gene's germline CDR1 is MNHEY and CDR2 SVGEGT. CDR3 protein: CASSGLQVNTDTQYF. CDR3 sequence (DNA): TGTGCCAGCAGCGGGCTACAAGTCAACACAGATACGCAGTATTTT.